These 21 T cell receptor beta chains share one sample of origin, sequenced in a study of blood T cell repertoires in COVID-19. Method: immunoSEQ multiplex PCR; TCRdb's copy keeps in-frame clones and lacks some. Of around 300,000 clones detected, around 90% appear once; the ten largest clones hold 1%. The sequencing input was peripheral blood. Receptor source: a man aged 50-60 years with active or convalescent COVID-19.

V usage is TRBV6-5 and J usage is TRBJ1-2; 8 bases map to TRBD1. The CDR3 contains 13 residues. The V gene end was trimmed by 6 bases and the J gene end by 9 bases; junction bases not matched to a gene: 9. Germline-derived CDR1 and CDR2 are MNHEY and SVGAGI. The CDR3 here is CASSSGTGGRYTF. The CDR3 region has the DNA TGTGCCAGCAGCTCCGGGACAGGAGGTCGCTACACCTTC.

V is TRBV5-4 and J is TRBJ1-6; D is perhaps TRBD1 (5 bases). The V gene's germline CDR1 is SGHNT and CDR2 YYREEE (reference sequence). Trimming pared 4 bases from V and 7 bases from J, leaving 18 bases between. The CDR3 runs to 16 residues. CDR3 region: CASSPKGRGGNSPLHF. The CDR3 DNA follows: TGTGCCAGCAGCCCCAAGGGGCGGGGAGGCAATTCACCCCTCCACTTT.

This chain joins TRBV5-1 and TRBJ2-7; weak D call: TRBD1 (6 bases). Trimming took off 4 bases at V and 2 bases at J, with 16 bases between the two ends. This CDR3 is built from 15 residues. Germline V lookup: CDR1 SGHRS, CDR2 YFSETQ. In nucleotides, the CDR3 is TGCGCCAGCAGCCCCGGCCACAGGGCCACCTACGAGCAGTACTTC. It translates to CASSPGHRATYEQYF.

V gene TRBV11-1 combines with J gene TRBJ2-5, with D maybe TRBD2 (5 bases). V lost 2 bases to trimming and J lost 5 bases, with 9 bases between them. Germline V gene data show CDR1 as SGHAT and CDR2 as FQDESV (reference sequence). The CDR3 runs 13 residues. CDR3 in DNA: TGTGCCAGCAGCTTATCGGGCGGGGAGACCCAGTACTTC. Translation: CASSLSGGETQYF.

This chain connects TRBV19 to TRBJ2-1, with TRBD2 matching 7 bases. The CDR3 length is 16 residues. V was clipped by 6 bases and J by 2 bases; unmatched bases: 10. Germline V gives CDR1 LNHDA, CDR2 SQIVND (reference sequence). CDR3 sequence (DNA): TGTGCCAGTAGATCTGGGACTATGAAGACCTACAATGAGCAGTTCTTC. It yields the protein CASRSGTMKTYNEQFF. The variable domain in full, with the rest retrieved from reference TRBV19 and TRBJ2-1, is DGGITQSPKYLFRKEGQNVTLSCEQNLNHDAMYWYRQDPGQGLRLIYYSQIVNDFQKGDIAEGYSVSREKKESFPLTVTSAQKNPTAFYLCASRSGTMKTYNEQFFGPGTRLTVL.

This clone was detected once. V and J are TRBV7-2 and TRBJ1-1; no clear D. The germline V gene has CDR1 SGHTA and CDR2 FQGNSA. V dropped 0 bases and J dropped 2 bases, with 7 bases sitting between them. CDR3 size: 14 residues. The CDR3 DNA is TGTGCCAGCAGCTTAGCGGGCAGAAACACTGAAGCTTTCTTT. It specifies CASSLAGRNTEAFF.

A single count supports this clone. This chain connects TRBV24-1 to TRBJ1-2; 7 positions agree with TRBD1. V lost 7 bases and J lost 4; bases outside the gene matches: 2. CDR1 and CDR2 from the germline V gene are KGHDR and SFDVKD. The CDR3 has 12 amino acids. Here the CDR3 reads CATRGQSYGYTF. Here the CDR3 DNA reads TGTGCCACCAGGGGACAGTCCTATGGCTACACCTTC.

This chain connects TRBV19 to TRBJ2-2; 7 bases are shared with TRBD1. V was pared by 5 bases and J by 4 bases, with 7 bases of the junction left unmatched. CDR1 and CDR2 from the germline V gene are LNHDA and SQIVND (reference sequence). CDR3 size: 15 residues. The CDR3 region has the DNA TGTGCCAGTAGTGTCCCCGGGACAGTCACCGGGGAGCTGTTTTTT. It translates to CASSVPGTVTGELFF.

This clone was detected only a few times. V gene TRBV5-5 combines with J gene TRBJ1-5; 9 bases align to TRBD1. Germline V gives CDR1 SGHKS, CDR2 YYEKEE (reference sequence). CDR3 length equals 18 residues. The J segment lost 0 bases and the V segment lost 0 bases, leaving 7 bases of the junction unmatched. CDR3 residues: CASSLDYGTGNSNQPQHF. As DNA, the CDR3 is TGTGCCAGCAGCTTGGATTATGGGACAGGGAATAGCAATCAGCCCCAGCATTTT.

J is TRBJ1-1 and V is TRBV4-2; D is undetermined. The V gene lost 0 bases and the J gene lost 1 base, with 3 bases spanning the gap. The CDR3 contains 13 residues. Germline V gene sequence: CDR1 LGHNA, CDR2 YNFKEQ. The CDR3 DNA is TGTGCCAGCAGCCAAGATAGGAACACTGAAGCTTTCTTT. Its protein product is CASSQDRNTEAFF.

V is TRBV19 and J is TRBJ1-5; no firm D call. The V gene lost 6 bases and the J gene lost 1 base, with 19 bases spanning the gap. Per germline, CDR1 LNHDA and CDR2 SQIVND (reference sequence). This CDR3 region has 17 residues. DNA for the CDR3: TGTGCCAGTAGCCAAGGCCGGTCGAGGGTAAGCAATCAGCCCCAGCATTTT. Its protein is CASSQGRSRVSNQPQHF.

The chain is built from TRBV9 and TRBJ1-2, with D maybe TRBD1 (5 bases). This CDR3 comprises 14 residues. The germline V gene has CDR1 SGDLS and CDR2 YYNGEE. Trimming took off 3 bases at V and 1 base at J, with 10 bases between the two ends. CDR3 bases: TGTGCCAGCAGCGGAGGCAGGGATAACTATGGCTACACCTTC. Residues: CASSGGRDNYGYTF.

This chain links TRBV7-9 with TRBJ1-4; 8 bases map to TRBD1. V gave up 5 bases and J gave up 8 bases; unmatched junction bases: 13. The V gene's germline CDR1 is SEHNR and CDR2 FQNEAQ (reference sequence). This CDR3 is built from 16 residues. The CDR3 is CASSPHRTGSGEKLFF. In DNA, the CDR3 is TGTGCCAGCAGCCCCCACCGGACAGGGTCCGGGGAAAAACTGTTTTTT.

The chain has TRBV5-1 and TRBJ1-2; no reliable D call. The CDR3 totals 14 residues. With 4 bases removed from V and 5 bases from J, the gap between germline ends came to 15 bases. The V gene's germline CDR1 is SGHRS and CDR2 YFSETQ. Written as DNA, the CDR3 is TGCGCCAGCAGCGTAGCCGGCGGGGTATATGGCTACACCTTC. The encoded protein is CASSVAGGVYGYTF.

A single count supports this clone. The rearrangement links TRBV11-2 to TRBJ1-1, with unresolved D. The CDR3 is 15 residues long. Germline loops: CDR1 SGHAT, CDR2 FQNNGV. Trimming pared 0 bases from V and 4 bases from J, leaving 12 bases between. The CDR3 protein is CASSLERGRFTEAFF. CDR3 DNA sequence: TGTGCCAGCAGCTTAGAACGGGGAAGGTTCACTGAAGCTTTCTTT.

The CDR3 is CATRSEGVNTEAFF. The CDR3 DNA follows: TGTGCCACCAGGTCGGAGGGCGTGAACACTGAAGCTTTCTTT. The chain combines TRBV24-1 with TRBJ1-1; no reliable D call. V was shortened by 7 bases and J by 0 bases, with 11 bases between the two germline ends. This CDR3 is built from 14 residues. From germline, CDR1 is KGHDR and CDR2 SFDVKD.

This chain's CDR3 is CAISDSSGRAGETQYF. In DNA, the CDR3 is TGTGCCATCAGTGATTCGAGCGGGAGGGCCGGAGAGACCCAGTACTTC. This sequence joins TRBV10-3 and TRBJ2-5, with 10 bases matching TRBD2. J gave up 4 bases and V 3 bases, and 8 bases lay outside the gene matches. The germline CDR1 and CDR2 sequences are ENHRY and SYGVKD. The CDR3 totals 16 residues.

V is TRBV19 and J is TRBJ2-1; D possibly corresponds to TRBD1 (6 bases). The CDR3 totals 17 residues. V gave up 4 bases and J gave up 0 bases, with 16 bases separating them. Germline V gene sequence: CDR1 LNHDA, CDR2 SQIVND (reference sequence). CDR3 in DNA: TGTGCCAGTAGTAAGGGGGAAGGGCTGAGCTCCTACAATGAGCAGTTCTTC. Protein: CASSKGEGLSSYNEQFF.

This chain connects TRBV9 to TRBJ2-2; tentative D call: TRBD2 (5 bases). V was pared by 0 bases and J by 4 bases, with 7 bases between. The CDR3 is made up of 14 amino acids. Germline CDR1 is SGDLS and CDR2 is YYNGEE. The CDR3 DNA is TGTGCCAGCAGCGTAGGACGGGGCACCGGGGAGCTGTTTTTT. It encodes CASSVGRGTGELFF. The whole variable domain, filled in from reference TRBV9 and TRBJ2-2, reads DSGVTQTPKHLITATGQRVTLRCSPRSGDLSVYWYQQSLDQGLQFLIQYYNGEERAKGNILERFSAQQFPDLHSELNLSSLELGDSALYFCASSVGRGTGELFFGEGSRLTVL.

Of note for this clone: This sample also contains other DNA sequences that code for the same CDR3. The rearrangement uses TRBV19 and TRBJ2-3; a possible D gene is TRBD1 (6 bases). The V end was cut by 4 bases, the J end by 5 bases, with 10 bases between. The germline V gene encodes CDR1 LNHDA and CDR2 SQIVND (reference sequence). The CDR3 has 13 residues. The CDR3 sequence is CASSNRAGDTQYF. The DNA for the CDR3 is TGTGCCAGTAGTAACAGGGCCGGAGATACGCAGTATTTT.

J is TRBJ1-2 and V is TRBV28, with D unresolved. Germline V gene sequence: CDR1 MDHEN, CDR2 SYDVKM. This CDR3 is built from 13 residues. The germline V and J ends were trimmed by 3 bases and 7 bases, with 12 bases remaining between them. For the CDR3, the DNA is TGTGCCAGCAGTTTGGGAGCAGCCCGTGGCTACACCTTC. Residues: CASSLGAARGYTF.